Presented here are 8 T cell receptor beta chains from one specimen sequenced in a study of blood T cell repertoires in COVID-19. This table comes from immunoSEQ multiplex PCR, and its TCRdb copy is limited to in-frame clones, with some not included. The sample carries roughly 75,000 clones, 80% to 95% recorded once. Material for sequencing was peripheral blood. The source of these receptors is a human donor in a cohort sampled during active COVID-19.

The chain combines TRBV5-1 with TRBJ1-2; perhaps TRBD1 as D (6 bases). The ends were cut back, 0 bases at V and 2 bases at J, with 11 bases in the middle. Germline values: CDR1 SGHRS, CDR2 YFSETQ. The CDR3 covers 15 residues. The CDR3 DNA follows: TGCGCCAGCAGCTTGGCCCCAGGGGCAAACTATGGCTACACCTTC. It codes for CASSLAPGANYGYTF.

Concerning this clone itself: At one end, the junction sequence differs from germline, possibly due to a read error. This chain joins TRBV7-7 and TRBJ2-5, with D perhaps matching TRBD2 (8 bases). Germline CDR1 is SSHAT and CDR2 is FNYEAQ (reference sequence). The CDR3 contains 16 residues. Written as DNA, the CDR3 is TGTGCTAGCAGCTTAGCGGGGACAGCTTCTCAAGAGACCCAGTACTTC. Translated, it gives CASSLAGTASQETQYF.

This sequence joins TRBV9 and TRBJ2-7; 7 nucleotides match TRBD2. Germline lookup yields CDR1 SGDLS and CDR2 YYNGEE. The CDR3 runs to 15 residues. V gave up 0 bases and J gave up 2 bases; unmatched junction bases: 5. This CDR3 reads CASSVAASGTYEQYF. CDR3 in DNA: TGTGCCAGCAGCGTAGCGGCTAGCGGAACCTACGAGCAGTACTTC.

CDR3 protein: CASSLGWTSQWQYF. Here the CDR3 DNA reads TGTGCCAGCAGCCTCGGTTGGACATCCCAGTGGCAGTACTTC. The J gene is TRBJ2-7, the V gene TRBV6-2 or TRBV6-3, with D possibly being TRBD1 (5 bases). V lost 6 bases and J 9 bases, leaving 21 bases between the germline ends. This CDR3 has 14 amino acids. CDR1 MNHEY and CDR2 SVGEGT come from the germline V gene.

The gene calls are TRBV14 and TRBJ2-3, with 11 positions matching TRBD2. The germline CDR1 and CDR2 sequences are SGHDN and FVKESK. CDR3 length: 16 residues. Unmatched junction bases numbered 5, after V lost 4 bases and J lost 2 bases. The CDR3 spells CASSPGTSGTTDTQYF. The DNA of the CDR3 is TGTGCCAGCAGCCCAGGGACTAGCGGAACCACAGATACGCAGTATTTT.

The chain recombines TRBV5-4 with TRBJ2-6; TRBD1 matches at 9 bases. The CDR3 spans 17 residues. With 4 bases clipped from V and 0 bases from J, the junction kept 5 bases outside the gene matches. Germline CDR1 and CDR2: SGHNT and YYREEE (reference sequence). CDR3 loop: CASSPGTGRSGANVLTF. The CDR3 DNA sequence: TGTGCCAGCAGCCCAGGGACAGGGCGCTCTGGGGCCAACGTCCTGACTTTC.

The chain combines TRBV7-8 with TRBJ2-7; D possibly corresponds to TRBD1 (5 bases). The germline V gene has CDR1 SGHVS and CDR2 FQNEAQ. The length of the CDR3 is 15 residues. V was shortened by 5 bases and J by 5 bases, with 19 bases between the two germline ends. The CDR3 coding sequence is TGTGCCAGCAGCGGACGTTGGCAGGGATACGACGAGCAGTACTTC. Its translation: CASSGRWQGYDEQYF.

This chain joins TRBV7-9 and TRBJ2-7; D is uncertain. The germline gives CDR1 SEHNR, CDR2 FQNEAQ (reference sequence). V dropped 5 bases and J dropped 3 bases, with 8 bases sitting between them. This CDR3 spans 12 amino acids. CDR3 sequence: CASSPTLYEQYF. CDR3 nucleotide sequence: TGTGCCAGCAGCCCGACACTCTACGAGCAGTACTTC.